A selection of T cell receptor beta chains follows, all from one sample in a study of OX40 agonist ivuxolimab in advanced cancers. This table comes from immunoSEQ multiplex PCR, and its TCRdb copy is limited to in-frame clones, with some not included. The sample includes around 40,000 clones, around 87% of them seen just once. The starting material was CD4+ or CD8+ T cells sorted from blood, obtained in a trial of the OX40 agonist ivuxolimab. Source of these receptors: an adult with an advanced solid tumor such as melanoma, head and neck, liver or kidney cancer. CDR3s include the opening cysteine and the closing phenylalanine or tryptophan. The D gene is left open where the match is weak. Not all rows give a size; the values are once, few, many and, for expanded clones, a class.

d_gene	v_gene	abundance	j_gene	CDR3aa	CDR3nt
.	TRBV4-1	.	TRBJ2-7	CASSQEVREQYF	TGCGCCAGCAGCCAAGAAGTGAGGGAGCAGTACTTC
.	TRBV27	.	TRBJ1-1	CASSSHRDFEAFF	TGTGCCAGCAGTTCCCACAGGGATTTTGAAGCTTTCTTT
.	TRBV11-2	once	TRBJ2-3	CASSLEGRPPATQYF	TGTGCCAGCAGCTTAGAGGGAAGACCCCCAGCTACGCAGTATTTT
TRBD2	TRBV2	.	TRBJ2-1	CASHKLAAAGNEQFF	TGTGCCAGTCATAAACTAGCGGCCGCGGGGAATGAGCAGTTCTTC
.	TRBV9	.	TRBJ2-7	CASSVEAAGFDEQYF	TGTGCCAGCAGCGTAGAAGCCGCGGGGTTCGACGAGCAGTACTTC
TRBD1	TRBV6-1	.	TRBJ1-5	CASTTGGNPQPQHF	TGTGCCAGCACGACAGGGGGCAACCCTCAGCCCCAGCATTTT
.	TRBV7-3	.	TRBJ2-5	CASSLIETQYF	TGTGCCAGCAGCTTAATAGAGACCCAGTACTTC
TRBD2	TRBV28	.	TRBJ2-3	CASSPLGLAGRADTQYF	TGTGCCAGCAGTCCCTTAGGACTAGCGGGAAGGGCAGATACGCAGTATTTT
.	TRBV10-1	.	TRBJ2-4	CASSESGGKNIQYF	TGCGCCAGCAGTGAGTCGGGCGGAAAAAACATTCAGTACTTC
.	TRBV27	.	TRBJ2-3	CASSFQTLTDTQYF	TGTGCCAGCAGTTTCCAAACCCTCACAGATACGCAGTATTTT
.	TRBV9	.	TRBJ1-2	CASSARGMMGGYTF	TGTGCCAGCAGCGCGCGGGGTATGATGGGAGGCTACACCTTC
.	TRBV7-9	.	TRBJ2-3	CASSFQLADTQYF	TGTGCCAGCAGCTTTCAGCTTGCAGATACGCAGTATTTT
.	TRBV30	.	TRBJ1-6	CAWRGDRNSPLHF	TGTGCCTGGAGAGGAGACCGTAATTCACCCCTCCACTTT
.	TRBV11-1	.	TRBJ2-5	CASSLAGLKTQYF	TGTGCCAGCAGCTTAGCAGGGTTGAAGACCCAGTACTTC
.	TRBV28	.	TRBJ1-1	CASSPPPGYLKGTEAFF	TGTGCCAGCAGTCCACCCCCCGGCTATCTAAAGGGGACTGAAGCTTTCTTT
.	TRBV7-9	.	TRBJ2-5	CASSPLEETQYF	TGTGCCAGCAGCCCGTTGGAAGAGACCCAGTACTTC
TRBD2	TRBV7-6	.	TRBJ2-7	CASSLASGNEQYF	TGTGCCAGCAGCTTAGCTAGCGGGAACGAGCAGTACTTC
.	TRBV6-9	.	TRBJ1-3	CASSLMTGNTIYF	TGTGCCAGCAGCCTAATGACAGGAAACACCATATATTTT
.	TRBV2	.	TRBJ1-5	CASSSGPDSQPQHF	TGTGCCAGCAGTTCCGGCCCAGACAGTCAGCCCCAGCATTTT
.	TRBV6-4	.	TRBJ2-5	CASSLGRIQETQYF	TGTGCCAGCAGTCTAGGGCGGATCCAAGAGACCCAGTACTTC
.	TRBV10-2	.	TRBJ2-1	CASSKAHRSSYNEQFF	TGCGCCAGCAGTAAGGCACATCGGAGCTCCTACAATGAGCAGTTCTTC
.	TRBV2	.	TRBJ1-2	CASRVTGRGYTF	TGTGCCAGCAGGGTGACAGGTCGAGGCTACACCTTC
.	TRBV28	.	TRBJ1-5	CASSFRKQPQHF	TGTGCCAGCAGTTTTAGGAAGCAGCCCCAGCATTTT
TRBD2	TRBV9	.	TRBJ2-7	CASSVGGSSYEQYF	TGTGCCAGCAGCGTAGGCGGGAGCTCCTACGAGCAGTACTTC
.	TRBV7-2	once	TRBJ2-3	CASSRVGSPSTDTQYF	TGTGCCAGCAGTCGGGTTGGATCTCCCAGCACAGATACGCAGTATTTT
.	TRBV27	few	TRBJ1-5	CASSLTRGGDQPQHF	TGTGCCAGCAGTTTAACCAGGGGAGGGGATCAGCCCCAGCATTTT
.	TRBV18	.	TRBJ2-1	CASSPPNELLPYNEQFF	TGTGCCAGCTCACCACCGAACGAACTACTACCCTACAATGAGCAGTTCTTC
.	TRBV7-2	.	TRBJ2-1	CASSLGPASEEQFF	TGTGCCAGCAGCTTAGGTCCCGCTAGCGAAGAGCAGTTCTTC
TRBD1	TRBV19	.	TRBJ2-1	CASSRDGQGNEQFF	TGTGCCAGTAGTAGAGATGGACAGGGGAATGAGCAGTTCTTC
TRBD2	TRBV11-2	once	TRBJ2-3	CASRPGLAGADTQYF	TGTGCCAGCAGACCGGGACTAGCGGGAGCAGATACGCAGTATTTT
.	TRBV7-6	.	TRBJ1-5	CASSSFGLESNQPQHF	TGTGCCAGCAGCTCCTTTGGATTGGAGAGTAATCAGCCCCAGCATTTT
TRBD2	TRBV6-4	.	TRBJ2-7	CASSAVAGGSYEQYF	TGTGCCAGCAGTGCTGTGGCGGGAGGGAGCTACGAGCAGTACTTC
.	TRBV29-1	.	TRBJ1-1	CSVKGPAGAFF	TGCAGCGTTAAGGGACCTGCTGGAGCTTTCTTT
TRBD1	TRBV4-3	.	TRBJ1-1	CASSQADRVAEAFF	TGCGCCAGCAGCCAAGCGGACAGGGTTGCTGAAGCTTTCTTT
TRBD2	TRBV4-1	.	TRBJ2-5	CASSQILNGGFGETQYF	TGCGCCAGCAGCCAAATACTTAACGGGGGGTTTGGAGAGACCCAGTACTTC
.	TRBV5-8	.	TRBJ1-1	CASSLGGFTEAFF	TGTGCCAGCAGCTTGGGGGGCTTCACTGAAGCTTTCTTT
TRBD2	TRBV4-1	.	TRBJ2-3	CASSQDSLTSGRPDTQYF	TGCGCCAGCAGCCAAGACTCCCTCACTAGCGGGAGACCAGATACGCAGTATTTT
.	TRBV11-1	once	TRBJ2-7	CASSATSLSYEQYF	TGTGCCAGCAGCGCGACTTCCTTATCCTACGAGCAGTACTTC
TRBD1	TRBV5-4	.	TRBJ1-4	CASSLVGGQALNNEKLFF	TGTGCCAGCAGCTTGGTGGGCGGACAGGCCCTGAATAATGAAAAACTGTTTTTT
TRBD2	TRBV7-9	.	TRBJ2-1	CASSPPGLANNEQFF	TGTGCCAGCAGCCCCCCGGGACTAGCAAACAATGAGCAGTTCTTC
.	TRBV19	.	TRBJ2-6	CASSRLIRANSGANVLTF	TGTGCCAGTAGTCGTCTCATCCGGGCCAACTCTGGGGCCAACGTCCTGACTTTC
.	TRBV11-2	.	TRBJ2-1	CASSPNAGSYNEQFF	TGTGCCAGCAGCCCCAACGCAGGCTCCTACAATGAGCAGTTCTTC
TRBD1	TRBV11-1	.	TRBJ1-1	CASSLAINRGEAFF	TGTGCCAGCAGCTTAGCGATTAACAGGGGTGAAGCTTTCTTT
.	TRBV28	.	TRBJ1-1	CASSLRGGNTEAFF	TGTGCCAGCAGTTTAAGAGGGGGAAACACTGAAGCTTTCTTT
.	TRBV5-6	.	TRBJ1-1	CASSYRQASGGTEAFF	TGTGCCAGCAGCTACCGACAGGCTTCCGGGGGCACTGAAGCTTTCTTT
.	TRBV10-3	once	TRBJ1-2	CAISESPHEGYGYTF	TGTGCCATCAGTGAGTCTCCACACGAGGGCTATGGCTACACCTTC
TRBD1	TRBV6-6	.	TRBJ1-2	CASIRNTGGSDGYTF	TGTGCCAGCATTAGGAACACAGGGGGATCGGATGGCTACACCTTC
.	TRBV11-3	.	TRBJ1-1	CASSPGQENTEAFF	TGTGCCAGCAGCCCTGGGCAGGAGAACACTGAAGCTTTCTTT
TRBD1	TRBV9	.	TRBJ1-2	CASSASGQTNYGYTF	TGTGCCAGCAGCGCCTCGGGACAGACTAACTATGGCTACACCTTC
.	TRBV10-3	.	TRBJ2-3	CASASGSSTDTQYF	TGTGCCAGCGCATCGGGATCTAGCACAGATACGCAGTATTTT